What follows describes a single TCR beta chain. Its target is unknown. This record comes from a study of T cell responses to AZD1222 COVID-19 vaccine. CDR3 size: 12 residues. Germline V gene data show CDR1 as SGHNT and CDR2 as YENEEA. V lost 5 bases to trimming and J lost 5 bases, with 8 bases between them. Profiling relied on immunoSEQ multiplex PCR, and the TCRdb table lists in-frame clones only, not all of them. The top ten hold approximately 22% of the sample, which has 20,000 or so clones, approximately 80% seen once. Findings of the study overall: Donor demographics were predominantly white British with a female majority; clonal diversity may be underestimated.

The input for sequencing was peripheral blood, taken 28 days after the second AZD1222 dose. V gene TRBV11-3 combines with J gene TRBJ2-3; D call uncertain. The TCR comes from an adult who received the AZD1222 COVID-19 vaccine. Here the CDR3 reads CASSDLKDTQYF. CDR3 in DNA: TGTGCCAGCAGCGACCTCAAAGATACGCAGTATTTT.